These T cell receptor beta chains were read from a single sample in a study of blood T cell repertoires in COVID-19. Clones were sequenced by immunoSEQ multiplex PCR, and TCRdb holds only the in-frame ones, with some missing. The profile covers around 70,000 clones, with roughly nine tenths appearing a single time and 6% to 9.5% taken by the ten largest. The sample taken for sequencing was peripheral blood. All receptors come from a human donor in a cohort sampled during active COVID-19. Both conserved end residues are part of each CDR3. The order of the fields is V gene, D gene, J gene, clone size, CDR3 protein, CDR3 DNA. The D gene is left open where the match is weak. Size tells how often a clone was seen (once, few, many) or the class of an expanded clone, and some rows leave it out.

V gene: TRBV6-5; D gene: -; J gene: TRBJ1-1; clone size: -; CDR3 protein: CASSYSGGWLNTEAFF; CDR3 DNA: TGTGCCAGCAGTTACTCAGGGGGATGGTTGAACACTGAAGCTTTCTTT
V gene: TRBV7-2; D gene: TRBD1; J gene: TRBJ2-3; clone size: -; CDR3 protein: CASSLQGYTDTQYF; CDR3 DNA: TGTGCCAGCAGCCTACAGGGGTACACAGATACGCAGTATTTT
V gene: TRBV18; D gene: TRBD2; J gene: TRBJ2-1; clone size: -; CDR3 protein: CASSAKRGGSYNEQFF; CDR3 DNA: TGTGCCAGCTCAGCGAAGCGGGGGGGCTCCTACAATGAGCAGTTCTTC
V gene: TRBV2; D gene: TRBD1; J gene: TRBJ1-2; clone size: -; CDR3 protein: CASSPNRGWNYGYTF; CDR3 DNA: TGTGCCAGCTCCCCCAACAGGGGGTGGAACTATGGCTACACCTTC
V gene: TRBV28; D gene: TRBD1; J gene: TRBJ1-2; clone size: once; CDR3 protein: CASRTGQLSYGYTF; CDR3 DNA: TGTGCCAGCAGAACGGGACAGCTCTCCTATGGCTACACCTTC
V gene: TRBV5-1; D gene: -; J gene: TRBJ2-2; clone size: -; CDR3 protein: CASSSYALNTGELFF; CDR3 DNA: TGCGCCAGCAGCTCTTATGCACTGAACACCGGGGAGCTGTTTTTT
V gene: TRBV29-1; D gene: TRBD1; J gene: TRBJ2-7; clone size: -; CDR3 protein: CSVTPGQVSYEQYF; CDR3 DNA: TGCAGCGTTACCCCGGGACAGGTCTCCTACGAGCAGTACTTC
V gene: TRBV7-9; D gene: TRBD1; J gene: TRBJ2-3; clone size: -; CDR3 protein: CASSLGQGASDTQYF; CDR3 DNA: TGTGCCAGCAGCTTAGGACAGGGGGCGTCAGATACGCAGTATTTT
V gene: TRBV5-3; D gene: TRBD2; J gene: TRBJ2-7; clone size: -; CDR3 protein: CARSDPGKRGSPYEQYF; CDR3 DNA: TGTGCCAGAAGCGACCCGGGGAAGCGGGGGTCCCCCTACGAGCAGTACTTC
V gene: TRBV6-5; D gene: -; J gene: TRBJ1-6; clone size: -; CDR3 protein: CASSYGIRSRGSPLHF; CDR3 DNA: TGTGCCAGCAGTTATGGAATCAGGTCTAGGGGCTCACCCCTCCACTTT
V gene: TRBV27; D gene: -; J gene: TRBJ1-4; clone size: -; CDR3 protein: CASSLSGLGRANEKLFF; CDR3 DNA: TGTGCCAGCAGTTTATCCGGGTTGGGGCGTGCTAATGAAAAACTGTTTTTT
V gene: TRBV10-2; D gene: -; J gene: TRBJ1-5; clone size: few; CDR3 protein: CASRETGTNQPQHF; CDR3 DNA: TGCGCCAGCAGAGAGACAGGAACTAATCAGCCCCAGCATTTT
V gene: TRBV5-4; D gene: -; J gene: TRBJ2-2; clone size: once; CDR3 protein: CASSARGREQGGELFF; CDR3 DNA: TGTGCCAGCAGCGCCAGGGGGCGGGAGCAGGGCGGGGAGCTGTTTTTT
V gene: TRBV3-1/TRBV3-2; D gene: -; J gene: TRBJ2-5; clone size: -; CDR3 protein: CASISDSQETQYF; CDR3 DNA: TGTGCCAGCATCTCTGACAGCCAAGAGACCCAGTACTTC
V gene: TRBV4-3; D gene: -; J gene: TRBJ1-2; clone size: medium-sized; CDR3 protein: CASSQETGRGDGYTF; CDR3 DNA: TGCGCCAGCAGCCAAGAAACAGGGAGGGGTGATGGCTACACCTTC
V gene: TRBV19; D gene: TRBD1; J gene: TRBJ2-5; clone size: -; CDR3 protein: CASSTNRWGTGQETQYF; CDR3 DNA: TGTGCCAGTAGTACCAACCGGTGGGGGACAGGGCAAGAGACCCAGTACTTC
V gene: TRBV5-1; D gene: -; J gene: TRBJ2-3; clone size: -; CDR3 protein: CASSLEPGRSDTQYF; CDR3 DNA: TGCGCCAGCAGCTTGGAGCCAGGGAGGTCAGATACGCAGTATTTT
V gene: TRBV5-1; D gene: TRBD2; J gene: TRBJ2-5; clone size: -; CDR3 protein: CASSRTSQETQYF; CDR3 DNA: TGCGCCAGCAGCCGGACTAGCCAAGAGACCCAGTACTTC
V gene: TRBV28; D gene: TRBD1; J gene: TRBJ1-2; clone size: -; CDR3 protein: CASRKTGTANYGYTF; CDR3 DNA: TGTGCCAGCAGAAAAACCGGGACAGCGAACTATGGCTACACCTTC
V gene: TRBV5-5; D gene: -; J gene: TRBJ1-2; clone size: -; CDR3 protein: CASSPGQLMNYGYTF; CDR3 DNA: TGTGCCAGCAGCCCTGGACAGCTGATGAACTATGGCTACACCTTC
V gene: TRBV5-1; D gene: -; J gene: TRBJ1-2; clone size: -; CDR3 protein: CASSPTGPNYGYTF; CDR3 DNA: TGCGCCAGCAGTCCGACAGGACCTAACTATGGCTACACCTTC
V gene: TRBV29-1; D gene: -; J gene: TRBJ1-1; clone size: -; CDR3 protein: CSVGGSMNTEAFF; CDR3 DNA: TGCAGCGTGGGGGGGTCCATGAACACTGAAGCTTTCTTT
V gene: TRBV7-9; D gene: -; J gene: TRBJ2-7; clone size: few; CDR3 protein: CASSLQGSFYEQYF; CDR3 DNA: TGTGCCAGCAGCTTACAGGGGTCCTTCTACGAGCAGTACTTC
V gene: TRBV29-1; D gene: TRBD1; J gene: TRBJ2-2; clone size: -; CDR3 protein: CSVYGTANTGELFF; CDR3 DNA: TGCAGCGTTTATGGGACAGCTAACACCGGGGAGCTGTTTTTT
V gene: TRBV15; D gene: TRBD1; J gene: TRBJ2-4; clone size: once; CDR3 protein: CATSGTGGSVAKNIQYF; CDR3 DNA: TGTGCCACCAGCGGGACAGGGGGCTCTGTAGCCAAAAACATTCAGTACTTC
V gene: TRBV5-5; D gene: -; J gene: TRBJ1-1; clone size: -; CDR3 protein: CASSLLALGGTEAFF; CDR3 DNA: TGTGCCAGCAGCTTGCTTGCCTTGGGGGGGACTGAAGCTTTCTTT
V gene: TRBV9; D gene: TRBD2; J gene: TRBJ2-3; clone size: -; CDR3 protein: CASSASLAGGTDTQYF; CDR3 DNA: TGTGCCAGCAGCGCTTCACTAGCGGGGGGGACAGATACGCAGTATTTT
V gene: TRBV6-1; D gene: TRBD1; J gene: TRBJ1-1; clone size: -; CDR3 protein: CASSEDRVVPEAFF; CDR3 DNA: TGTGCCAGCAGTGAGGACAGGGTAGTTCCTGAAGCTTTCTTT
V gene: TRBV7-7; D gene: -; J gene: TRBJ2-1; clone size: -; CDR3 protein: CASSLGRDGALNEQFF; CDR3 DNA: TGTGCTAGCAGCTTAGGACGGGATGGCGCACTCAATGAGCAGTTCTTC
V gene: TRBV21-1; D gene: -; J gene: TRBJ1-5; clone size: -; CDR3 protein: CASSQGRGNQPQHF; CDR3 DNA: TGTGCCAGCAGCCAGGGTAGGGGCAATCAGCCCCAGCATTTT
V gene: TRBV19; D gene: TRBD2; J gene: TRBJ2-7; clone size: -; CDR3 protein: CAPRARLAEYEQYF; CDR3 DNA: TGTGCCCCCCGGGCGAGACTAGCGGAATACGAGCAGTACTTC
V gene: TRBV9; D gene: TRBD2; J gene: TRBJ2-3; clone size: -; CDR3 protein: CASSARTSGGGTDTQYF; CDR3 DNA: TGTGCCAGCAGCGCGCGGACTAGCGGGGGGGGCACAGATACGCAGTATTTT
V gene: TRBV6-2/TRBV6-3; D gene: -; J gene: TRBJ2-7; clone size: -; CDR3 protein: CASSLTGFETFLYF; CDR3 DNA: TGTGCCAGCAGTTTAACAGGGTTCGAGACATTTCTGTACTTC
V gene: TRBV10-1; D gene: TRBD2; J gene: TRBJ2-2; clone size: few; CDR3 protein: CASSDGLAGNTGELFF; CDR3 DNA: TGCGCCAGCAGTGATGGGCTAGCGGGGAACACCGGGGAGCTGTTTTTT
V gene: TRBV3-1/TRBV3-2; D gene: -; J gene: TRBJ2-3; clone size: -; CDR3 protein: CASSQVWLASTDTQYF; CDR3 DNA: TGTGCCAGCAGCCAGGTCTGGCTAGCCAGCACAGATACGCAGTATTTT
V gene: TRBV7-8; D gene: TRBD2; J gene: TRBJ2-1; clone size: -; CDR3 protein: CASSLAGGGYESYNEQFF; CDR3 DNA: TGTGCCAGCAGCTTAGCCGGGGGGGGATATGAGTCCTACAATGAGCAGTTCTTC
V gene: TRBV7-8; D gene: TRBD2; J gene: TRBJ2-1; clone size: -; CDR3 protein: CASSFTSGIKNEQFF; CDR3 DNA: TGTGCCAGCAGCTTCACTAGCGGGATTAAAAATGAGCAGTTCTTC
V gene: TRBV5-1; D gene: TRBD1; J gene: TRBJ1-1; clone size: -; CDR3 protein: CASSLSLQGARTEAFF; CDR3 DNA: TGCGCCAGCAGCTTATCCTTACAGGGGGCTCGGACTGAAGCTTTCTTT
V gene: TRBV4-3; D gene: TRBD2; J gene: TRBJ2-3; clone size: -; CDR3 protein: CASSQALTSGTTDTQYF; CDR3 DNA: TGCGCCAGCAGCCAGGCCCTGACTAGCGGGACTACAGATACGCAGTATTTT
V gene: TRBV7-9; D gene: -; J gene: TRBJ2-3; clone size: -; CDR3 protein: CASSFTRGAWGTDTQYF; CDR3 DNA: TGTGCCAGCAGCTTTACCCGGGGGGCCTGGGGCACAGATACGCAGTATTTT
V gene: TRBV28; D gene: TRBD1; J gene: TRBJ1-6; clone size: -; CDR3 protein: CASSLGQGAKGNSPLHF; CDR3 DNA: TGTGCCAGCAGTTTGGGACAGGGGGCGAAGGGTAATTCACCCCTCCACTTT
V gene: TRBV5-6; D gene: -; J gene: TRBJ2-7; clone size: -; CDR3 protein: CASSDAGVTGYEQYF; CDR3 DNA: TGTGCCAGCAGCGATGCAGGGGTGACAGGCTACGAGCAGTACTTC